The 22 T cell receptor beta chains in this list originate from one sample, sequenced in a study of circulating tumor DNA in untreated peripheral T-cell lymphoma. Some clones are missing from TCRdb's copy, which holds only in-frame ones; the method was immunoSEQ multiplex PCR. The repertoire holds some 10,000 clones, with about 80% as singletons. The sequenced sample consisted of tumor tissue. These TCRs come from a human donor with peripheral T-cell lymphoma.

The chain is built from TRBV30 and TRBJ1-6, with D hard to call. V was pared by 3 bases and J by 7 bases, with 10 bases between. CDR3 length: 13 residues. Germline loops: CDR1 GTSNPN, CDR2 SVGIG (reference sequence). CDR3 nucleotide sequence: TGTGCCTGGAGAGAGGGCGGGAATTCACCCCTCCACTTT. This encodes CAWREGGNSPLHF.

The V call is TRBV10-1, the J call TRBJ2-1; D possibly uses TRBD1 or TRBD2 (6 bases each). Per germline, CDR1 WNHNN and CDR2 SYGVQD (reference sequence). This CDR3 comprises 16 residues. The V gene lost 0 bases and the J gene lost 3 bases, with 12 bases spanning the gap. DNA of the CDR3: TGCGCCAGCAGTGAGTCCTGGGGGGCCGGCTACAATGAGCAGTTCTTC. Translation gives CASSESWGAGYNEQFF.

The chain couples TRBV6-8 to TRBJ2-5; no firm D call. Trimming took off 5 bases at V and 2 bases at J, with 18 bases between the two ends. Germline V CDR1 and CDR2: MNHGY, SAAAGT. The CDR3 has 16 amino acids. The CDR3 loop is CASSQERPWNQETQYF. CDR3 coding DNA: TGTGCCAGCAGTCAAGAACGTCCATGGAATCAAGAGACCCAGTACTTC.

This clone was recorded a few times. The rearrangement links TRBV6-8 to TRBJ1-1; unclear D gene. The CDR3 spans 13 residues. Germline V gene lookup returns CDR1 MNHGY and CDR2 SAAAGT. Between the trimmed V and J ends, which lost 0 bases and 11 bases, there was a span of 13 bases. The CDR3: CASSYSIGVEAFF. The CDR3 nucleotides read TGTGCCAGCAGTTACTCGATAGGTGTGGAGGCTTTCTTT.

The rearrangement uses TRBV28 and TRBJ1-2; 9 bases fit TRBD1. CDR3 length: 16 amino acids. The ends lost 8 bases at V and 4 bases at J; junction bases unmatched: 14. CDR1 is MDHEN and CDR2 is SYDVKM in the germline V gene. This chain's CDR3 is CASRRRDRGTSYGYTF. The DNA for the CDR3 is TGTGCCAGCCGTCGAAGAGACAGGGGGACTTCCTATGGCTACACCTTC.

The V call is TRBV14, the J call TRBJ2-2, with 8 positions matching TRBD1. The V and J ends lost 2 bases and 6 bases, in that order; junction bases with no gene match: 11. This CDR3 region has 17 residues. CDR1 SGHDN and CDR2 FVKESK come from the germline V gene. CDR3 nucleotide sequence: TGTGCCAGCAGCCAAACCCCAGGGGGCGGTCCTGCCGGGGAGCTGTTTTTT. Its translation is CASSQTPGGGPAGELFF.

The chain is built from TRBV14 and TRBJ1-1, with D unresolved. There are 15 residues in the CDR3. Germline loops: CDR1 SGHDN, CDR2 FVKESK. Trimming removed 0 bases from V and 1 base from J, with 9 bases in between. The CDR3 bases are TGTGCCAGCAGCCAAGATTCAGGCAGGAACACTGAAGCTTTCTTT. Encoded protein: CASSQDSGRNTEAFF.

The chain links TRBV5-1 to TRBJ2-2; 7 nucleotides line up with TRBD2. The CDR3 spans 17 residues. From germline, CDR1 is SGHRS and CDR2 YFSETQ. With V trimmed by 0 bases and J by 8 bases, 13 bases remained unmatched. The CDR3 loop reads CASSLAPSSLAGGELFF. Written as DNA, the CDR3 is TGCGCCAGCAGCTTGGCCCCCTCCTCCTTAGCGGGTGGGGAGCTGTTTTTT.

This clone showed up just a few times. The gene calls are TRBV19 and TRBJ2-6, with D perhaps matching TRBD2 (5 bases). V lost 3 bases, J lost 4 bases, and 10 bases lay in between. CDR1 is LNHDA, CDR2 SQIVND, per germline (reference sequence). This CDR3 spans 15 amino acids. CDR3 protein: CASSIEGSGANVLTF. The CDR3 DNA is TGTGCCAGTAGTATCGAGGGCTCCGGGGCCAACGTCCTGACTTTC.

The chain combines TRBV28 with TRBJ1-4, with 10 bases that match TRBD1. The V gene's germline CDR1 is MDHEN and CDR2 SYDVKM. V gave up 0 bases and J gave up 8 bases; unmatched junction bases: 6. There are 16 residues in the CDR3. This CDR3 reads CASSLWQTGGLEKLFF. The CDR3 DNA reads as TGTGCCAGCAGTTTATGGCAGACAGGGGGCTTAGAAAAACTGTTTTTT.

The chain joins TRBV28 to TRBJ1-5; no definite D call. The CDR3 consists of 13 residues. Per the germline V gene, CDR1 is MDHEN and CDR2 is SYDVKM. Trimming shortened V by 1 base and J by 3 bases, and 4 bases separated the two germline ends. The DNA of the CDR3 is TGTGCCAGCAGTTTATTTCCCAATCAGCCCCAGCATTTT. It yields the protein CASSLFPNQPQHF. Using reference TRBV28 and TRBJ1-5 for the parts outside the CDR3, the full variable domain is DVKVTQSSRYLVKRTGEKVFLECVQDMDHENMFWYRQDPGLGLRLIYFSYDVKMKEKGDIPEGYSVSREKKERFSLILESASTNQTSMYLCASSLFPNQPQHFGDGTRLSIL.

Remarks on this clone: One end of the junction fails to match germline, which may point to a read error. This chain uses TRBV19 with TRBJ2-7; 9 nucleotides agree with TRBD2. Germline CDR1 reads LNHDA; CDR2 reads SQIVND (reference sequence). The CDR3 consists of 16 residues. CDR3 sequence (DNA): TGTGCCAGTAGTAAACCGGGACTAGCTAGTTCCTACGAGCAGTACTTT. Amino acids: CASSKPGLASSYEQYF.

The chain links TRBV6-8 to TRBJ1-1; perhaps TRBD1 as D (6 bases). Germline CDR1 reads MNHGY; CDR2 reads SAAAGT. V lost 2 bases and J 9 bases, leaving 10 bases between the germline ends. There are 12 residues in the CDR3. The CDR3 DNA reads TGTGCCAGCAGTTACACGCAGGGGAAAGCTTTCTTT. It specifies CASSYTQGKAFF.

This clone is labeled as medium-sized (0.01 to 0.1%). V and J are TRBV11-3 and TRBJ1-6; 8 positions agree with TRBD1. J lost 6 bases, V lost 3 bases, and 4 bases had no gene match. The CDR3 loop spans 15 amino acids. The germline CDR1 and CDR2 sequences are SGHNT and YENEEA. This chain's CDR3 is CASSLTGDSNSPLHF. Written as DNA, the CDR3 is TGTGCCAGCAGCTTGACAGGGGATTCTAATTCACCCCTCCACTTT.

The gene calls are TRBV7-6 and TRBJ1-6; D remains ambiguous. V gave up 2 bases and J gave up 7 bases, with 15 bases separating them. The CDR3 extends over 16 amino acids. Germline CDR1 and CDR2: SGHVS and FNYEAQ. The CDR3 is CASSLILGPGNSPLHF. The CDR3 DNA sequence: TGTGCCAGCAGCTTAATACTCGGACCGGGGAATTCACCCCTCCACTTT.

V and J are TRBV19 and TRBJ2-4; 7 bases agree with TRBD1. CDR3 length: 13 amino acids. V shed 6 bases, J shed 9 bases, and the junction held 8 bases outside the gene matches. The V gene's germline CDR1 is LNHDA and CDR2 SQIVND (reference sequence). The CDR3 coding sequence is TGTGCCAGTAGCTTTAGGGACAGCGGCATTCAGTACTTC. This codes for CASSFRDSGIQYF.

This chain links TRBV6-8 with TRBJ1-1; tentatively, D is TRBD1 (5 bases). The CDR3 runs 12 residues. V shed 6 bases and J shed 2 bases, with 7 bases lying between them. Germline lookup yields CDR1 MNHGY and CDR2 SAAAGT. The CDR3 DNA sequence: TGTGCCAGCAGACAGGTAAACACTGAAGCTTTCTTT. It translates to CASRQVNTEAFF.

This clone has only one observation. The genes are TRBV14 and TRBJ2-7; no reliable D call. The CDR3 runs 14 residues. The germline CDR1 and CDR2 sequences are SGHDN and FVKESK. Trimming pared 3 bases from V and 2 bases from J, leaving 11 bases between. DNA of the CDR3: TGTGCCAGCAGCCATCCCATAGACCCCTACGAGCAGTACTTC. Protein: CASSHPIDPYEQYF. The full variable domain, its missing parts supplied by reference TRBV14 and TRBJ2-7, is EAGVTQFPSHSVIEKGQTVTLRCDPISGHDNLYWYRRVMGKEIKFLLHFVKESKQDESGMPNNRFLAERTGGTYSTLKVQPAELEDSGVYFCASSHPIDPYEQYFGPGTRLTVT.

V gene TRBV19 combines with J gene TRBJ2-5; no clear D gene. In germline, CDR1 is LNHDA, CDR2 SQIVND (reference sequence). V lost 6 bases to trimming and J lost 4 bases, with 12 bases between them. The CDR3 spans 13 residues. CDR3 nucleotides: TGTGCCAGTAGCCCCAATTCAAGAGAGACCCAGTACTTC. Translation: CASSPNSRETQYF.

This chain joins TRBV18 and TRBJ2-7; D call uncertain. Germline V gene lookup returns CDR1 KGHSH and CDR2 LQKENI. With 5 bases removed from V and 2 bases from J, the gap between germline ends came to 13 bases. This CDR3 is 14 amino acids long. In DNA form, the CDR3 reads TGTGCCAGCTCATCGACATCGGCGGCCTACGAGCAGTACTTC. Protein product: CASSSTSAAYEQYF.

This sequence joins TRBV11-3 and TRBJ2-5; a possible D gene is TRBD2 (5 bases). The CDR3 runs to 14 residues. The V and J ends lost 4 bases and 4 bases respectively, with 13 bases between them. CDR1 SGHNT and CDR2 YENEEA come from the germline V gene. For the CDR3, the DNA is TGTGCCAGCAGCTCCCGAGGGATGGGAGAGACCCAGTACTTC. This gives the protein CASSSRGMGETQYF.

The chain is built from TRBV6-8 and TRBJ2-5, with D perhaps given as TRBD1 or TRBD2 (5 bases each). The CDR3 loop spans 14 amino acids. Germline V gene lookup returns CDR1 MNHGY and CDR2 SAAAGT. The V end was cut by 8 bases, the J end by 5 bases, with 18 bases between. The CDR3 region is CASGTGFFSETQYF. Here the CDR3 DNA reads TGTGCCAGCGGGACGGGATTTTTTTCGGAGACCCAGTACTTC.